What follows are 5 T cell receptor beta chains derived from one specimen sequenced in a study of beta chain features in type 1 diabetes. The authors reverse transcribed all of the isolated RNA, so sequencing captured expressed TCRB transcripts. Method: immunoSEQ multiplex PCR; TCRdb's copy keeps in-frame clones and lacks some. The sample has about 360,000 clones; roughly 12% are singletons. The sequenced material came from naive CD4+ T cells from blood. These receptors were taken from a man aged 18 to 30 in good health.

The J gene is TRBJ2-3, the V gene TRBV10-3, with 10 nucleotides matching TRBD2. Trimming cost V 2 bases and J 6 bases; bases outside gene matches: 11. There are 17 residues in the CDR3. Germline lookup yields CDR1 ENHRY and CDR2 SYGVKD. The CDR3 DNA reads as TGTGCCATCAGTGAGCCCGCCCGAGCGGGGGGGCTCGATACGCAGTATTTT. It is translated as CAISEPARAGGLDTQYF.

This clone was observed a handful of times. The J gene is TRBJ1-2, the V gene TRBV7-9; possible D gene TRBD1, 5 bases. There are 14 residues in the CDR3. The germline V gene has CDR1 SEHNR and CDR2 FQNEAQ (reference sequence). V was trimmed by 3 bases and J by 2 bases, leaving 10 bases between them. CDR3 in DNA: TGTGCCAGCAGCTTTATGCAGGGAAACTATGGCTACACCTTC. Its protein is CASSFMQGNYGYTF.

This clone was observed a handful of times. This chain connects TRBV7-9 to TRBJ1-4, with a weak D call TRBD1 (6 bases). This CDR3 is built from 14 residues. Per germline, CDR1 SEHNR and CDR2 FQNEAQ (reference sequence). The V and J ends lost 4 bases and 8 bases respectively, with 14 bases between them. Here the CDR3 reads CASSSQQGREKLFF. CDR3 nucleotide sequence: TGTGCCAGCAGCTCCCAACAGGGAAGGGAAAAACTGTTTTTT. Using reference TRBV7-9 and TRBJ1-4 for the parts outside the CDR3, the full variable domain is DTGVSQNPRHKITKRGQNVTFRCDPISEHNRLYWYRQTLGQGPEFLTYFQNEAQLEKSRLLSDRFSAERPKGSFSTLEIQRTEQGDSAMYLCASSSQQGREKLFFGSGTQLSVL.

The rearrangement links TRBV5-4 to TRBJ2-7; 7 positions agree with TRBD1. V was pared by 4 bases and J by 1 base, with 5 bases of the junction left unmatched. The CDR3 contains 14 residues. Per the germline V gene, CDR1 is SGHNT and CDR2 is YYREEE (reference sequence). CDR3 nucleotide sequence: TGTGCCAGCAGCGCCGGGACAGATTCCTACGAGCAGTACTTC. Its protein is CASSAGTDSYEQYF.

This chain joins TRBV19 and TRBJ2-7, with 9 bases identical to TRBD1. V trimming: 8 bases; J trimming: 3 bases; junction bases outside the gene matches: 17. Germline V gives CDR1 LNHDA, CDR2 SQIVND (reference sequence). This CDR3 has 17 amino acids. The CDR3 region is CASRLPLRDREGYEQYF. The DNA for the CDR3 is TGTGCCAGTCGCCTCCCTTTAAGGGACAGGGAAGGCTACGAGCAGTACTTC.